Listed below are T cell receptor beta chains from one sample, sequenced in a study of PD-L1 blockade in urothelial cancer. The protocol was immunoSEQ multiplex PCR, while the TCRdb copy is restricted to in-frame clones and leaves out a portion. This sample has more than 50,000 clones, with around 81% found just once. Sample: PBMCs, taken around atezolizumab (anti-PD-L1) treatment. The source of these receptors is a man aged 70 or older with urothelial cancer. CDR3s include the opening cysteine and the closing phenylalanine or tryptophan. Each record gives: J gene, V gene, clone size, D gene, CDR3 DNA, CDR3 protein. The D gene is left open where the match is weak. Not all rows give a size; the values are once, few, many and, for expanded clones, a class.

TRBJ1-3 TRBV5-4 NA NA TGTGCCAGCAGCCTCCAGGGAATCTCTGGAAACACCATATATTTT CASSLQGISGNTIYF
TRBJ1-3 TRBV9 NA NA TGTGCCAGCAGCCCATCGACAGAGGGAAACACCATATATTTT CASSPSTEGNTIYF
TRBJ1-4 TRBV2 NA NA TGTGCCAGCAGTGAAGGGACAGCCAAAGTGGGAAAACTGTTTTTT CASSEGTAKVGKLFF
TRBJ1-3 TRBV7-6 NA TRBD1 TGTGCCAGCGGACAGGGGGCTGGAAACACCATATATTTT CASGQGAGNTIYF
TRBJ2-7 TRBV28 NA TRBD2 TGTGCCACCTCAGGGACTAGCGCATCCTACGAGCAGTACTTC CATSGTSASYEQYF
TRBJ2-1 TRBV27 NA TRBD2 TGTGCCAGCAGTTTATTCAACGGGGGGGGGATCGAGCAGTTCTTC CASSLFNGGGIEQFF
TRBJ2-3 TRBV29-1 NA NA TGCAGCGGAAAAGACAGGCGTCTTAGCACAGATACGCAGTATTTT CSGKDRRLSTDTQYF
TRBJ2-7 TRBV7-2 NA NA TGTGCCAGCAGCTTAGCTGAGGCTAGCGCTATCTTCTCCTACGAGCAGTACTTC CASSLAEASAIFSYEQYF
TRBJ2-1 TRBV10-3 once TRBD1 TGTGCCATCAGTTCTTCCGGGACAGGGTCAAATGAGCAGTTCTTC CAISSSGTGSNEQFF
TRBJ2-2 TRBV2 NA TRBD2 TGTGCCAGCAGTGATGGCGGGGGAGCCGGGGAGCTGTTTTTT CASSDGGGAGELFF
TRBJ1-1 TRBV5-4 NA TRBD1 TGTGCCAGCAGCCCGGGACAGGGAAACACTGAAGCTTTCTTT CASSPGQGNTEAFF
TRBJ2-1 TRBV2 once TRBD1 TGTGCCAGCAGTGATTTGACAGGGTCTAACAATGAGCAGTTCTTC CASSDLTGSNNEQFF
TRBJ1-2 TRBV29-1 NA NA TGCAGCGTTGAGGCCAAAGAGGTGGGCTACACCTTC CSVEAKEVGYTF
TRBJ2-1 TRBV5-4 NA TRBD1 TGTGCCAGCAGCTCAAAATTACAGGGGGCAGGGTACAATGAGCAGTTCTTC CASSSKLQGAGYNEQFF
TRBJ1-2 TRBV7-2 once NA TGTGCCAGCAGCCCCCAAGGACAGACGCTTGACTATGGCTACACCTTC CASSPQGQTLDYGYTF
TRBJ1-5 TRBV28 NA TRBD1 TGTGCCAGCAGCCTCGGACAGGGAGGAGGGCAGCCCCAGCATTTT CASSLGQGGGQPQHF
TRBJ2-3 TRBV5-1 NA TRBD1 TGCGCCAGCAGCTTACTGACAGGGTTCGGCACAGATACGCAGTATTTT CASSLLTGFGTDTQYF
TRBJ2-1 TRBV5-6 NA NA TGTGCCAGCAGTTTTGGGCCCGGGGGTGAGCAGCAGTTCTTC CASSFGPGGEQQFF
TRBJ2-3 TRBV5-1 NA NA TGCGCCAGCAGCTTGGTTGGAGGATCTAGCACAGATACGCAGTATTTT CASSLVGGSSTDTQYF
TRBJ2-3 TRBV6-5 NA NA TGTGCCAGCAGTCCAGGAGGCGGGATTGCAGATACGCAGTATTTT CASSPGGGIADTQYF